This TCR beta chain was retrieved from a study of T cell responses to AZD1222 COVID-19 vaccine. Sequencing was performed with immunoSEQ multiplex PCR; in TCRdb, only in-frame clones are kept and a portion is missing. The sample includes 180,000 or so clones, about 92% seen only once; the top ten take 1% to 1.5%. Germline lookup yields CDR1 KGHDR and CDR2 SFDVKD. Trimming cost V 4 bases and J 5 bases, with 11 bases left between them. The CDR3 has 14 amino acids. A single count supports this clone. The material sequenced was peripheral blood, taken 28 days after the second AZD1222 dose. This sequence originates from an adult who received the AZD1222 COVID-19 vaccine. This chain uses TRBV24-1 with TRBJ2-1, with D perhaps TRBD1 or TRBD2 (6 bases each). The DNA of the CDR3 is TGTGCCACCAGTGAGTGGGGGGCTGACAATGAGCAGTTCTTC. Amino acid sequence: CATSEWGADNEQFF.